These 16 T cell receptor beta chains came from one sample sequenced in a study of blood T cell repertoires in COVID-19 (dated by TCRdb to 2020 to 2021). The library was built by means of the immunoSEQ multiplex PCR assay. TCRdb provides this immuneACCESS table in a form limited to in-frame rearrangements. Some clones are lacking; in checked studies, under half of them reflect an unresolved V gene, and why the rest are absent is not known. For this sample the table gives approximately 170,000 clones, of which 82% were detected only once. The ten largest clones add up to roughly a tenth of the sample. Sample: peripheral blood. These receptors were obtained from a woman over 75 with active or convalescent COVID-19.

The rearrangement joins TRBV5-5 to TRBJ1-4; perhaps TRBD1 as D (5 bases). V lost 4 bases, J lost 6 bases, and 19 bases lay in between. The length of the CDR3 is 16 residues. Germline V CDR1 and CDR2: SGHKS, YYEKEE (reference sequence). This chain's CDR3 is CASSGAAGRGDEKLFF. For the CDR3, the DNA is TGTGCCAGCAGCGGGGCGGCGGGGAGAGGAGATGAAAAACTGTTTTTT. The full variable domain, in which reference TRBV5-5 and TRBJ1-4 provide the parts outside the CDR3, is DAGVTQSPTHLIKTRGQQVTLRCSPISGHKSVSWYQQVLGQGPQFIFQYYEKEERGRGNFPDRFSARQFPNYSSELNVNALLLGDSALYLCASSGAAGRGDEKLFFGSGTQLSVL.

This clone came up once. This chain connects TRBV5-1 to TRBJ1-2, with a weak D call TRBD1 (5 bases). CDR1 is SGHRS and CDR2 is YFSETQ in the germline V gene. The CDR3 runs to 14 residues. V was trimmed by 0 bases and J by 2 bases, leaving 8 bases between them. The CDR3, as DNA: TGCGCCAGCAGCTTGGATGACAGAAACTATGGCTACACCTTC. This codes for CASSLDDRNYGYTF.

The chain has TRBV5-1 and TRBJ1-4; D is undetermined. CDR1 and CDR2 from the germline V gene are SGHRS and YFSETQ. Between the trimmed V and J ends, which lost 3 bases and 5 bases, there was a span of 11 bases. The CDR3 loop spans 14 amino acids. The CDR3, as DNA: TGCGCCAGCAGCTGGGAGGGAAACAATGAAAAACTGTTTTTT. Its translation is CASSWEGNNEKLFF.

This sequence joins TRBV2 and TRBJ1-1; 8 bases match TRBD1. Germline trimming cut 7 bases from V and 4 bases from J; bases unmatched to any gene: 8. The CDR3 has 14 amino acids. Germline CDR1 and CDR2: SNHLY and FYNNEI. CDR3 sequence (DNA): TGTGCCAGCACTGCCCGACAGGGGTCCACTGAAGCTTTCTTT. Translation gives CASTARQGSTEAFF. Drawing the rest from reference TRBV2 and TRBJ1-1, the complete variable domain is EPEVTQTPSHQVTQMGQEVILRCVPISNHLYFYWYRQILGQKVEFLVSFYNNEISEKSEIFDDQFSVERPDGSNFTLKIRSTKLEDSAMYFCASTARQGSTEAFFGQGTRLTVV.

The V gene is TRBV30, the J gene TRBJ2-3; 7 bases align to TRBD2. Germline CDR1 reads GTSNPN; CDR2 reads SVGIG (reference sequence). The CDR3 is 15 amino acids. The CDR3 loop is CAPLCPRESTDTQYF. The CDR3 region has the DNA TGTGCTCCCCTGTGTCCGCGGGAGTCCACAGATACGCAGTATTTT.

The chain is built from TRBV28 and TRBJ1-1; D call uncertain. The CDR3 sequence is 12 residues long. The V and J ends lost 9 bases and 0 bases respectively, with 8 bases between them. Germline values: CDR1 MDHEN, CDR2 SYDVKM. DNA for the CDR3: TGTGCCAGTCACTCCCTGAACACTGAAGCTTTCTTT. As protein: CASHSLNTEAFF. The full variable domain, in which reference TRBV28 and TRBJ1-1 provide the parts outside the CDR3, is DVKVTQSSRYLVKRTGEKVFLECVQDMDHENMFWYRQDPGLGLRLIYFSYDVKMKEKGDIPEGYSVSREKKERFSLILESASTNQTSMYLCASHSLNTEAFFGQGTRLTVV.

The CDR3 region is CASSQVIGAGQGYTF. CDR3 sequence (DNA): TGTGCCAGCAGCCAAGTGATTGGTGCAGGGCAGGGCTACACCTTC. The chain recombines TRBV3-1 (or the pseudogene TRBV3-2) with TRBJ1-2, with a tentative D call TRBD1 (5 bases). Germline CDR1 reads LGHDT; CDR2 reads YNNKEL (reference sequence). Trimming took 1 base from V and 8 from J, leaving 17 bases between them. The CDR3 consists of 15 residues.

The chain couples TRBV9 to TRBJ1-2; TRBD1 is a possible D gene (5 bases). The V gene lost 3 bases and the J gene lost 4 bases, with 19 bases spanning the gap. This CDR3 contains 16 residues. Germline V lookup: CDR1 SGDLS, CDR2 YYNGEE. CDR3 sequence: CASSARWQGASYGYTF. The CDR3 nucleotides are TGTGCCAGCAGCGCCAGGTGGCAGGGTGCTTCCTATGGCTACACCTTC.

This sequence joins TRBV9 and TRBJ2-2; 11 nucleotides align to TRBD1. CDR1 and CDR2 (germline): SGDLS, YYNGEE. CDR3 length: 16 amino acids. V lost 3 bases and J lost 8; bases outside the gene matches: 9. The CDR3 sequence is CASSATGQGASGELFF. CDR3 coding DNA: TGTGCCAGCAGCGCTACCGGACAGGGGGCGTCAGGGGAGCTGTTTTTT.

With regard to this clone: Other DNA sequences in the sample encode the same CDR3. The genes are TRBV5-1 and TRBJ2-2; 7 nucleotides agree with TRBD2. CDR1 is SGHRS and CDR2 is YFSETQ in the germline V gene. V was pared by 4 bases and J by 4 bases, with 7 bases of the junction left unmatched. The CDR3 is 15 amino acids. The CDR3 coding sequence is TGCGCCAGCAGCCTTGCGGGAGCCGGCACCGGGGAGCTGTTTTTT. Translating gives CASSLAGAGTGELFF.

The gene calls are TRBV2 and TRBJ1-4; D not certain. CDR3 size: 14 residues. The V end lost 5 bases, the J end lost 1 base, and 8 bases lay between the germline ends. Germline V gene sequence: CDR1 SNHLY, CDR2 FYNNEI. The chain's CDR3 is CASSSPGTNEKLFF. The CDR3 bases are TGTGCCAGCAGTTCACCCGGAACTAATGAAAAACTGTTTTTT.

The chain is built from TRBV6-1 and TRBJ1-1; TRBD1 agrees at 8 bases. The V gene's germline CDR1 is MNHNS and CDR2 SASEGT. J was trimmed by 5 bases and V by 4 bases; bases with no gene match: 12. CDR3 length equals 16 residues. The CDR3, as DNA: TGTGCCAGCAGTGGACTAATGGGGCAGGGGGCGACTGAAGCTTTCTTT. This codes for CASSGLMGQGATEAFF.

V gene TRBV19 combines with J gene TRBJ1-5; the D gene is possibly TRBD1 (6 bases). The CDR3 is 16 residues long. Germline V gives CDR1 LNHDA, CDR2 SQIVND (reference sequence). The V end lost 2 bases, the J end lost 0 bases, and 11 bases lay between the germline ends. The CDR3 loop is CASSIRGTNSNQPQHF. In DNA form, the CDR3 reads TGTGCCAGTAGTATAAGGGGGACCAATAGCAATCAGCCCCAGCATTTT.

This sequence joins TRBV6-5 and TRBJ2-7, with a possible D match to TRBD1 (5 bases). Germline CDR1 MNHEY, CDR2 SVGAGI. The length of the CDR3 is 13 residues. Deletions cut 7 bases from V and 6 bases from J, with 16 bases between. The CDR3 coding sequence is TGTGCCAGCAAGAGACAGAACACAATCGAGCAGTACTTC. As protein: CASKRQNTIEQYF.

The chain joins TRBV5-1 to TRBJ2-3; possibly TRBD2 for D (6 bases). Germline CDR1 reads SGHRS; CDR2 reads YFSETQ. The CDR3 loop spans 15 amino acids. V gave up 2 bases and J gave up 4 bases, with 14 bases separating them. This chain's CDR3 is CASSLGTTGADTQYF. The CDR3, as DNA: TGCGCCAGCAGCTTAGGCACTACGGGGGCAGATACGCAGTATTTT.

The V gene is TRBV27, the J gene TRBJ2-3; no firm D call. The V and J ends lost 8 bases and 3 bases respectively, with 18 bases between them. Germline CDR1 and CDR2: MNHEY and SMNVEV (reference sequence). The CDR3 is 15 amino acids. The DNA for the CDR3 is TGTGCCAGCGCAAAGAAGCTGACATGGACAGATACGCAGTATTTT. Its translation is CASAKKLTWTDTQYF.